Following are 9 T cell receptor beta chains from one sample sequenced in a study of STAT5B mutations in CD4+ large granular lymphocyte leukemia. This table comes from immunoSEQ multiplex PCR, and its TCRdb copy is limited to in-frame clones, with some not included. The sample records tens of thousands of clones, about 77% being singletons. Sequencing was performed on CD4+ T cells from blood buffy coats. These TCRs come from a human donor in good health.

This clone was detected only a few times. CDR3: CASSREYEQYF. CDR3 DNA sequence: TGTGCCAGCAGTAGAGAATACGAGCAGTACTTC. This chain joins TRBV2 and TRBJ2-7; D is uncertain. The germline V and J ends were trimmed by 5 bases and 4 bases, with 6 bases remaining between them. The length of the CDR3 is 11 residues. Germline CDR1 SNHLY, CDR2 FYNNEI.

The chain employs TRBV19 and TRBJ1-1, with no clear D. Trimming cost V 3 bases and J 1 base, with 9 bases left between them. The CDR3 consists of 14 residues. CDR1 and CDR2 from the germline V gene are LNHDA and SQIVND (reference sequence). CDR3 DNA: TGTGCCAGTAGTATTCGGGCGCCGAACACTGAAGCTTTCTTT. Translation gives CASSIRAPNTEAFF.

The CDR3 DNA sequence: TGTGCCAGCAGCACAGGGAGGGTTGCAGGCACTGAAGCTTTCTTT. Encoded protein: CASSTGRVAGTEAFF. This rearrangement joins TRBV7-2 to TRBJ1-1, with a tentative D call TRBD1 (6 bases). This CDR3 is 15 amino acids long. Deletions cut 5 bases from V and 4 bases from J, with 17 bases between. Germline CDR1 is SGHTA and CDR2 is FQGNSA.

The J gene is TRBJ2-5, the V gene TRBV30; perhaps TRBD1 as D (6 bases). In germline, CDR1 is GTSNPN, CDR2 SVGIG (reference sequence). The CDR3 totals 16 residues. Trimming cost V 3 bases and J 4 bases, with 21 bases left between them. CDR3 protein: CAWSVSGPGVRETQYF. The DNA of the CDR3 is TGTGCCTGGAGCGTCTCCGGGCCAGGGGTCAGAGAGACCCAGTACTTC.

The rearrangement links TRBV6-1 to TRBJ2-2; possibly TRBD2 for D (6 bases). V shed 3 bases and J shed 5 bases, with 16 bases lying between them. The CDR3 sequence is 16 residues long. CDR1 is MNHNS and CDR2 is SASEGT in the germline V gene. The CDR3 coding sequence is TGTGCCAGCAGTGATCTAATCGGGAGTCGGACCGGGGAGCTGTTTTTT. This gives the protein CASSDLIGSRTGELFF.

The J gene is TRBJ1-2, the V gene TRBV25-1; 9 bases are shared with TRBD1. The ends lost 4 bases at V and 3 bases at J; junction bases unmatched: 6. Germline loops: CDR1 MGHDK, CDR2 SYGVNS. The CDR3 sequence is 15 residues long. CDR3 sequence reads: CASSGTGGVYYGYTF. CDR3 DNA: TGTGCCAGCAGTGGAACAGGGGGCGTGTACTATGGCTACACCTTC.

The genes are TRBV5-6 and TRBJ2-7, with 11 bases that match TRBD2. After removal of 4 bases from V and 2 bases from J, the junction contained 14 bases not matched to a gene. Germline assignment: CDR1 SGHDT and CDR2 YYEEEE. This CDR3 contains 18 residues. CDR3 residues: CASSPLDPVSGRAYEQYF. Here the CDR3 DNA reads TGTGCCAGCAGCCCACTCGACCCAGTTAGCGGGAGGGCCTACGAGCAGTACTTC.

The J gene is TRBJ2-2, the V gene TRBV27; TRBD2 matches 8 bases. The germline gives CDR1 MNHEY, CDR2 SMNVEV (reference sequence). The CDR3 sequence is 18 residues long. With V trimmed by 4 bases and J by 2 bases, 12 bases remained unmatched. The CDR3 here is CASSSSLAGRGNTGELFF. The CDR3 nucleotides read TGTGCCAGCAGTTCTTCCTTAGCGGGAAGGGGTAACACCGGGGAGCTGTTTTTT.

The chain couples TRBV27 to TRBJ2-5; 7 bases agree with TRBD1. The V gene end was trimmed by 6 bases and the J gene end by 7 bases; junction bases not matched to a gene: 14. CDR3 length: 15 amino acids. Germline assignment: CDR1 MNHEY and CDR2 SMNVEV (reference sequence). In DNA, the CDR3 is TGTGCCAGCAGGATAAAGACAGGGATCGAAGGGACCCAGTACTTC. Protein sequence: CASRIKTGIEGTQYF.